This record concerns one T cell receptor beta chain sequence. These data are taken from a study of control samples from healthy donors and cancer patients. Germline-derived CDR1 and CDR2 are SGHVS and FQNEAQ. The V segment lost 3 bases and the J segment 1 base; nucleotides outside the gene matches: 1. This CDR3 is built from 14 residues. Profiling relied on immunoSEQ multiplex PCR, and the TCRdb table lists in-frame clones only, not all of them. The sample carries roughly 88,000 clones, 85% to 95% recorded once. The sequence was collected from a man aged 18 to 35 in good health. Sequencing was done on a sample of blood. The chain joins TRBV7-8 to TRBJ1-1; 8 bases align to TRBD1. The CDR3 here is CASSLGQANTEAFF. The CDR3 DNA reads as TGTGCCAGCAGCTTGGGACAGGCGAACACTGAAGCTTTCTTT.